These T cell receptor beta chains were read from a single sample in a study of cytomegalovirus exposure and HLA in healthy donors. Using immunoSEQ multiplex PCR, the repertoire was profiled, and TCRdb retains in-frame clones only, with some absent. The sample holds approximately 160,000 clones; around 70% are singletons and the top ten take 4.7%. The sequenced sample was PBMCs. The receptor source for this set is a man younger than 35 in good health and CMV-seropositive. Both conserved end residues are part of each CDR3. A D gene is named only where the DNA matches it firmly. Clone size is given for some rows only: seen once, a few or many times, or a class if the clone is expanded.

TRBJ1-5 NA TRBV9 NA TGTGCCAGCAGCGTTACAGATAGCAATCAGCCCCAGCATTTT CASSVTDSNQPQHF
TRBJ1-1 NA TRBV28 NA TGTGCCAGCAGTGTCAATCGATGGGGGGTTCACACTGAAGCTTTCTTT CASSVNRWGVHTEAFF
TRBJ2-5 NA TRBV4-1 NA TGCGCCAGCAGCCAAGGTTGGTCGGGGGGCCACCAAGAGACCCAGTACTTC CASSQGWSGGHQETQYF
TRBJ1-6 NA TRBV7-3 few TGTGCCAGCAGCTTAAGTGGGGGGTTAGGGTCCAATTCACCCCTCCACTTT CASSLSGGLGSNSPLHF
TRBJ1-5 TRBD1 TRBV4-1 NA TGCGCCAGCAGCCAAACCACAGGGGGCCTCCTGTTCGGTCAGCCCCAGCATTTT CASSQTTGGLLFGQPQHF
TRBJ2-5 TRBD2 TRBV5-6 NA TGTGCCAGCAGCTTGGACGGGAGGGAGACCCAGTACTTC CASSLDGRETQYF
TRBJ1-1 TRBD1 TRBV7-9 NA TGTGCCAGCAAAAGGGGGCTAGGGACTGAAGCTTTCTTT CASKRGLGTEAFF
TRBJ2-3 NA TRBV7-2 once TGTGCCAGCAGCCAAGGGGCTCCCTTAGATACGCAGTATTTT CASSQGAPLDTQYF
TRBJ2-1 NA TRBV7-6 NA TGTGCCAGCAGCCTTCGGGGAGCAGATTACAATGAGCAGTTCTTC CASSLRGADYNEQFF
TRBJ2-3 TRBD2 TRBV30 NA TGTGCCTGGAGTGGCGGGAGTGGTTCAGATACGCAGTATTTT CAWSGGSGSDTQYF